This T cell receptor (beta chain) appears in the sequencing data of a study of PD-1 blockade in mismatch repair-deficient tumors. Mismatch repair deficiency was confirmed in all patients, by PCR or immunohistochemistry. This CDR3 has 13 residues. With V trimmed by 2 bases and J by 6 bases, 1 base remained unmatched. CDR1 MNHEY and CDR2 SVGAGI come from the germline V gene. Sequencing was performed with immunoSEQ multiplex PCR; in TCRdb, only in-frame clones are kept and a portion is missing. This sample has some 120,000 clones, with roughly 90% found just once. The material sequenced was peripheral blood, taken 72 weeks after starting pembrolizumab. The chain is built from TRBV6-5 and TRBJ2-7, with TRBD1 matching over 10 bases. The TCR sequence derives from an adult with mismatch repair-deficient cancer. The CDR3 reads CASSYDRGREQYF. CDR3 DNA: TGTGCCAGCAGTTACGACAGGGGGCGCGAGCAGTACTTC.